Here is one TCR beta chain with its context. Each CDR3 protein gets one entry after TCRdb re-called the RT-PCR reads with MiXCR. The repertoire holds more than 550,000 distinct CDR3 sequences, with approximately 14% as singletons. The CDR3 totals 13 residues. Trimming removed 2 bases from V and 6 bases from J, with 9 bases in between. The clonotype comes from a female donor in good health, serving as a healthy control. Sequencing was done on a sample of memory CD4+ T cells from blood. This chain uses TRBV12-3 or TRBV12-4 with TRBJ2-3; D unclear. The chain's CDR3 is CASSLFSRDTQYF. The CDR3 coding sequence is TGTGCCAGCAGTTTATTTAGTAGGGATACGCAGTATTTT.